This is a list of T cell receptor beta chains from one sample in a study of cytomegalovirus exposure and HLA in healthy donors. The method was immunoSEQ multiplex PCR; TCRdb's version includes in-frame clones alone and lacks a portion of them. The sample has about 140,000 clones; 80% are singletons. The sequencing input was PBMCs. The receptors stem from a woman between 35 and 50 years old in good health and CMV-seronegative. Both conserved end residues are part of each CDR3. The order of the fields is D gene, V gene, clone size, J gene, CDR3 DNA, CDR3 protein. The D gene is left open where the match is weak. Clone size, where shown, is once, few, many, or a class for clones that have expanded.

d_call: NA
v_call: TRBV19
clone_size: NA
j_call: TRBJ2-3
cdr3_nt: TGTGCCAGTAGTATGAGGGATATGAGCACAGATACGCAGTATTTT
cdr3_aa: CASSMRDMSTDTQYF

d_call: NA
v_call: TRBV5-5
clone_size: NA
j_call: TRBJ2-1
cdr3_nt: TGTGCCAGCAGCTTGTCGTCGGGTAGGCACTACAATGAGCAGTTCTTC
cdr3_aa: CASSLSSGRHYNEQFF

d_call: NA
v_call: TRBV21-1
clone_size: NA
j_call: TRBJ1-2
cdr3_nt: TGTGCCAGCCCGGACAAGATAGGTGGCTACACCTTC
cdr3_aa: CASPDKIGGYTF

d_call: TRBD2
v_call: TRBV9
clone_size: NA
j_call: TRBJ2-5
cdr3_nt: TGTGCCAGCAGCGGGACTAGCGGCGCATTGCAGCGAGAGACCCAGTACTTC
cdr3_aa: CASSGTSGALQRETQYF

d_call: TRBD1
v_call: TRBV6-6
clone_size: NA
j_call: TRBJ2-7
cdr3_nt: TGTGCCAGCAGGGGGACAGCACCCTTGGAGCAGTACTTC
cdr3_aa: CASRGTAPLEQYF

d_call: TRBD2
v_call: TRBV28
clone_size: few
j_call: TRBJ2-2
cdr3_nt: TGTGCCAGCAGTTCAAATAGCGGGATTGGGTCCGGGGAGCTGTTTTTT
cdr3_aa: CASSSNSGIGSGELFF

d_call: NA
v_call: TRBV19
clone_size: once
j_call: TRBJ2-7
cdr3_nt: TGTGCCAGTAGTATAAGTTCCGGAGCGGAGCAGTACTTC
cdr3_aa: CASSISSGAEQYF

d_call: TRBD1
v_call: TRBV5-1
clone_size: NA
j_call: TRBJ1-1
cdr3_nt: TGCGCCAGCAGCTTGCTTACAGGGGGCACCGGAGCTTTCTTT
cdr3_aa: CASSLLTGGTGAFF

d_call: NA
v_call: TRBV4-1
clone_size: NA
j_call: TRBJ2-7
cdr3_nt: TGCGCCAGCCAGGGGTTTTCGGGAGAGCAGTACTTC
cdr3_aa: CASQGFSGEQYF

d_call: TRBD1
v_call: TRBV4-1
clone_size: NA
j_call: TRBJ2-7
cdr3_nt: TGCGCCAGCAGCCAAGGGCCGGGACAGACCTACGAGCAGTACTTC
cdr3_aa: CASSQGPGQTYEQYF

d_call: TRBD2
v_call: TRBV5-1
clone_size: NA
j_call: TRBJ2-3
cdr3_nt: TGCGCCAGCAGCACGACTAGCGGGAGTATCGGCACAGATACGCAGTATTTT
cdr3_aa: CASSTTSGSIGTDTQYF

d_call: NA
v_call: TRBV18
clone_size: few
j_call: TRBJ1-2
cdr3_nt: TGTGCCAGCTCACCTACGGGAGCCCCAGACACCAACTATGGCTACACCTTC
cdr3_aa: CASSPTGAPDTNYGYTF

d_call: TRBD1
v_call: TRBV6-1
clone_size: NA
j_call: TRBJ1-4
cdr3_nt: TGTGCCAGCGCCGGGACAGTTAATGAAAAACTGTTTTTT
cdr3_aa: CASAGTVNEKLFF

d_call: TRBD2
v_call: TRBV7-2
clone_size: NA
j_call: TRBJ2-5
cdr3_nt: TGTGCCAGCAGCTATGGACTAGCGGGGACCGGGACCCAGTACTTC
cdr3_aa: CASSYGLAGTGTQYF

d_call: TRBD2
v_call: TRBV4-3
clone_size: NA
j_call: TRBJ2-7
cdr3_nt: TGCGCCAGCAGCCATCTAGCGGGAGGCTCCTACGAGCAGTACTTC
cdr3_aa: CASSHLAGGSYEQYF

d_call: NA
v_call: TRBV7-3
clone_size: NA
j_call: TRBJ2-3
cdr3_nt: TGTGCCAGCGCTAGGACTAGCACAGATACGCAGTATTTT
cdr3_aa: CASARTSTDTQYF

d_call: NA
v_call: TRBV30
clone_size: NA
j_call: TRBJ1-2
cdr3_nt: TGTGCCTGGAGTTTTCCCCCTCCGGTTTTGTATGGCTACACCTTC
cdr3_aa: CAWSFPPPVLYGYTF

d_call: NA
v_call: TRBV15
clone_size: NA
j_call: TRBJ1-2
cdr3_nt: TGTGCCACCAGCCCCGGGGAGTCTAACTATGGCTACACCTTC
cdr3_aa: CATSPGESNYGYTF

d_call: NA
v_call: TRBV30
clone_size: NA
j_call: TRBJ1-5
cdr3_nt: TGTGCCTGGAGTGCAGGGAGCAATCAGCCCCAGCATTTT
cdr3_aa: CAWSAGSNQPQHF

d_call: TRBD2
v_call: TRBV11-2
clone_size: NA
j_call: TRBJ2-7
cdr3_nt: TGTGCCAGCAGCTCGGTGGCGGGAGTCTACGAGCAGTACTTC
cdr3_aa: CASSSVAGVYEQYF

d_call: TRBD1
v_call: TRBV6-1
clone_size: NA
j_call: TRBJ1-5
cdr3_nt: TGTGCCATCGCTACAGGGGATCAGCCCCAGCATTTT
cdr3_aa: CAIATGDQPQHF

d_call: NA
v_call: TRBV11-2
clone_size: NA
j_call: TRBJ2-7
cdr3_nt: TGTGCCAGCAGCTTTACAGCGGGTGAGACCTACGAGCAGTACTTC
cdr3_aa: CASSFTAGETYEQYF

d_call: TRBD2
v_call: TRBV4-2
clone_size: NA
j_call: TRBJ2-5
cdr3_nt: TGTGCCAGCAGCCAAGGTACTAGCGGGGGGAGAGAAGAGACCCAGTACTTC
cdr3_aa: CASSQGTSGGREETQYF

d_call: TRBD1
v_call: TRBV7-6
clone_size: NA
j_call: TRBJ2-1
cdr3_nt: TGTGCCAGCAGCTTAGCCGGGACAGAGTACAATGAGCAGTTCTTC
cdr3_aa: CASSLAGTEYNEQFF

d_call: NA
v_call: TRBV11-3
clone_size: NA
j_call: TRBJ1-4
cdr3_nt: TGTGCCAGCAGCTCAGGGGATGAAAAACTGTTTTTT
cdr3_aa: CASSSGDEKLFF

d_call: TRBD2
v_call: TRBV10-1
clone_size: NA
j_call: TRBJ2-5
cdr3_nt: TGCGCCAGCAATACCAAGTCTAGCGGGCTCCCCCAAGAGACCCAGTACTTC
cdr3_aa: CASNTKSSGLPQETQYF

d_call: TRBD2
v_call: TRBV10-3
clone_size: NA
j_call: TRBJ2-3
cdr3_nt: TGTGCCATCAGTCAAGCGGGAGGGCCAGATACGCAGTATTTT
cdr3_aa: CAISQAGGPDTQYF